This paragraph reports one T cell receptor beta chain. Its antigen is not identified. The data originate from a study of blood T cells in healthy people across ages. Study-wide background: The capture of about one barcoded beta molecule per two T cells was achieved by template switching. Notes on the study in general: There were more naive CD4+ cells and higher diversity in long-lived donors than in aged donors. Unsorted PBMCs ruled out conclusive naive versus antigen-experienced comparison. In the absence of known donor CMV status, changes in expanded clonotypes were possibly confounded.

The V end was cut by 5 bases, the J end by 3 bases, with 10 bases between. The CDR3 has 13 amino acids. PCR was performed a second time for about 6 to 12 cycles using a sample-barcoded 5' primer and a J-beta primer mix. Each CDR3 protein is one row after TCRdb ran MiXCR on the 5' RACE reads. The data show about 1.5 million distinct CDR3 sequences, with around 40% seen just once and approximately 4.1% held by the top ten. This rearrangement joins TRBV12-3 or TRBV12-4 to TRBJ2-5; the D gene is possibly TRBD1 (6 bases). Sequenced: blood. The source is a woman in her late teens or twenties in good health. The CDR3 here is CASSLTGKETQYF. Here the CDR3 DNA reads TGTGCCAGCAGTCTAACAGGGAAAGAGACCCAGTACTTC.